This TCR beta chain was observed in a study of shared clonotypes between healthy human individuals. TCRdb's copy holds only in-frame clones and misses some; the assay was immunoSEQ multiplex PCR. The table lists approximately 2.1 million clones, approximately 95% of them singletons, with under 0.45% in the top ten. Germline V CDR1 and CDR2: SGHDN, FVKESK. The CDR3 is 16 amino acids. With respect to this clone: Germline is not matched at one junction end, which may reflect a read error.

The sample taken for sequencing was naive CD4+ T cells from PBMCs. Subset denoted: CD45RA+ positively selected. The TCR was taken from a man younger than 35 in good health. Some clones in this sample may be carry-over from other donors' samples. The rearrangement uses TRBV14 and TRBJ2-7; the D gene is possibly TRBD1 (6 bases). The CDR3 here is CASSPNQGTLSYVQYF. CDR3 sequence (DNA): TGTGCCAGCAGCCCCAACCAGGGGACCCTCTCCTACGTGCAGTACTTC.